These 17 T cell receptor beta chains came from one sample sequenced in a study of shared clonotypes between healthy human individuals. Method: immunoSEQ multiplex PCR; TCRdb's copy keeps in-frame clones and lacks some. The repertoire holds roughly 680,000 clones, with over 60% as singletons. Material for sequencing was memory CD4+ T cells sorted from blood. The subset denotes: CD45RA-negative fraction. The receptors were sampled from a woman in her 30s in good health.

J is TRBJ2-2 and V is TRBV6-5, with TRBD1 matching 7 bases. The CDR3 covers 15 residues. Germline CDR1 and CDR2: MNHEY and SVGAGI. V dropped 8 bases and J dropped 3; count of bases not matched to a gene: 9. The CDR3 protein is CASHPGQLHTGELFF. The CDR3 region has the DNA TGTGCCAGCCATCCGGGACAGCTACACACCGGGGAGCTGTTTTTT.

This clone was seen a single time. V gene TRBV11-1 combines with J gene TRBJ2-5, with 7 bases aligning to TRBD2. With 6 bases clipped from V and 5 bases from J, the junction kept 12 bases outside the gene matches. Germline lookup yields CDR1 SGHAT and CDR2 FQDESV (reference sequence). The CDR3 length is 15 residues. This CDR3 reads CASSPSGREHETQYF. The CDR3, as DNA: TGTGCCAGCAGTCCCTCGGGGCGGGAGCATGAGACCCAGTACTTC.

The chain has TRBV6-1 and TRBJ1-5; 8 bases line up with TRBD1. The V and J ends lost 5 bases and 4 bases, in that order; junction bases with no gene match: 4. CDR1 is MNHNS, CDR2 SASEGT, per germline. The CDR3 has 14 amino acids. The DNA of the CDR3 is TGTGCCAGCAGTCTCCGACAGGGGAATCAGCCCCAGCATTTT. This encodes CASSLRQGNQPQHF.

The V and J genes are TRBV9 and TRBJ2-7; D gene ambiguous. Between the trimmed V and J ends, which lost 0 bases and 1 base, there was a span of 11 bases. From germline, CDR1 is SGDLS and CDR2 YYNGEE. The CDR3 is made up of 15 amino acids. Here the CDR3 DNA reads TGTGCCAGCAGCGTAGGGTCAGGTTTATCCTACGAGCAGTACTTC. This gives the protein CASSVGSGLSYEQYF.

The chain has TRBV10-3 and TRBJ2-3; 7 positions agree with TRBD1. Per the germline V gene, CDR1 is ENHRY and CDR2 is SYGVKD. This CDR3 is built from 14 residues. V gave up 3 bases and J gave up 7 bases; unmatched junction bases: 7. The CDR3 nucleotides are TGTGCCATCAGTGATTCGACAGGGCGAAATACGCAGTATTTT. This encodes CAISDSTGRNTQYF.

The chain recombines TRBV28 with TRBJ1-1; 12 bases are a match to TRBD1. Per the germline V gene, CDR1 is MDHEN and CDR2 is SYDVKM. CDR3 length equals 14 residues. V lost 6 bases to trimming and J lost 6 bases; unmatched junction nucleotides: 5. The CDR3 loop is CASRGTGGRAEAFF. The CDR3 DNA reads TGTGCCAGCAGGGGGACAGGGGGCCGGGCTGAAGCTTTCTTT.

The sample holds one count of this clone. This chain connects TRBV6-1 to TRBJ1-1; D unresolved. The CDR3 loop spans 13 amino acids. The V end was cut by 3 bases, the J end by 1 base, with 6 bases between. The germline V gene has CDR1 MNHNS and CDR2 SASEGT. The CDR3 DNA reads TGTGCCAGCAGTGAGCGATGGAACACTGAAGCTTTCTTT. This codes for CASSERWNTEAFF.

The V gene is TRBV15, the J gene TRBJ1-5, with a weak D call TRBD1 (6 bases). Trimming took 1 base from V and 7 from J, leaving 14 bases between them. Germline CDR1 LNHNV, CDR2 YYDKDF (reference sequence). The length of the CDR3 is 15 residues. CDR3 DNA sequence: TGTGCCACCAGCAGAGTGGGGGGGGCCCGGCAGCCCCAGCATTTT. Protein product: CATSRVGGARQPQHF.

This clone was seen repeatedly, ten times or more. In the same sample, other DNA sequences code for this CDR3. CDR3 protein: CASSLDVLSNQPQHF. Written as DNA, the CDR3 is TGTGCCAGCAGCTTGGACGTTCTTAGCAATCAGCCCCAGCATTTT. This chain uses TRBV7-2 with TRBJ1-5; D not certain. Trimming took 3 bases from V and 0 from J, leaving 9 bases between them. The CDR3 contains 15 residues. Looked up from germline, CDR1 is SGHTA and CDR2 is FQGNSA.

This chain links TRBV5-4 with TRBJ2-7; 7 bases map to TRBD2. The CDR3 loop spans 16 amino acids. The J segment lost 0 bases and the V segment lost 0 bases, leaving 6 bases of the junction unmatched. Germline lookup yields CDR1 SGHNT and CDR2 YYREEE (reference sequence). CDR3 nucleotides: TGTGCCAGCAGCTTGGGTGGCGGGAGCAGCTCCTACGAGCAGTACTTC. Protein product: CASSLGGGSSSYEQYF.

V gene TRBV2 combines with J gene TRBJ2-1; 7 bases map to TRBD2. Germline V gene data show CDR1 as SNHLY and CDR2 as FYNNEI. The V segment lost 8 bases and the J segment 4 bases; nucleotides outside the gene matches: 8. CDR3 size: 14 residues. Here the CDR3 DNA reads TGTGCCAGCGAAGAGCGGGGACCATACAATGAGCAGTTCTTC. It is translated as CASEERGPYNEQFF.

This clone was detected only once. V and J are TRBV19 and TRBJ1-4; D gene uncertain. Germline V gives CDR1 LNHDA, CDR2 SQIVND (reference sequence). The V end was cut by 6 bases, the J end by 7 bases, with 18 bases between. CDR3 size: 15 residues. CDR3 loop: CASRELGGGGEKLFF. CDR3 nucleotide sequence: TGTGCCAGTAGGGAACTTGGAGGCGGTGGTGAAAAACTGTTTTTT.

About this clone itself: This may be a read error, as it is one base from a much larger clone. The same CDR3 arises from other DNA sequences in this sample as well. The rearrangement links TRBV5-1 to TRBJ2-1; 8 nucleotides line up with TRBD2. Trimming removed 0 bases from V and 4 bases from J; junction bases left unmatched: 3. CDR1 SGHRS and CDR2 YFSETQ come from the germline V gene. The CDR3 extends over 15 amino acids. The CDR3 DNA is TGCGCCAGCAGCTTGGATACTAGCGGTTACAATGAGCAGTTCTTC. Translation: CASSLDTSGYNEQFF.

The genes are TRBV5-1 and TRBJ1-1; D is possibly TRBD1 (5 bases). CDR3 length equals 15 residues. With 0 bases removed from V and 1 base from J, the gap between germline ends came to 10 bases. Germline CDR1 reads SGHRS; CDR2 reads YFSETQ. The CDR3 coding sequence is TGCGCCAGCAGCTTGGGATGGGACCAGAACACTGAAGCTTTCTTT. Its protein is CASSLGWDQNTEAFF.

The gene calls are TRBV5-1 and TRBJ2-1, with 8 bases aligning to TRBD1. This CDR3 is 13 amino acids long. Trimming cost V 4 bases and J 6 bases; bases outside gene matches: 3. Germline V gene lookup returns CDR1 SGHRS and CDR2 YFSETQ. CDR3 amino acids: CASSKDRVNEQFF. CDR3 DNA sequence: TGCGCCAGCAGCAAGGACAGGGTCAATGAGCAGTTCTTC.

This clone showed up just a few times. The chain joins TRBV14 to TRBJ2-2; 7 bases fit TRBD1. CDR1 is SGHDN and CDR2 is FVKESK in the germline V gene. This CDR3 is built from 15 residues. V lost 5 bases, J lost 5 bases, and 8 bases stayed unmatched. The CDR3 reads CASSFRQGRTGELFF. In DNA form, the CDR3 reads TGTGCCAGCAGCTTCCGACAGGGACGGACCGGGGAGCTGTTTTTT.

The chain recombines TRBV27 with TRBJ2-1; unclear D gene. From germline, CDR1 is MNHEY and CDR2 SMNVEV (reference sequence). The length of the CDR3 is 15 residues. The V end lost 7 bases, the J end lost 5 bases, and 18 bases lay between the germline ends. CDR3 sequence (DNA): TGTGCCAGCAACGTCAGGAATTGGCCGAACAATGAGCAGTTCTTC. Protein: CASNVRNWPNNEQFF.